A single sample gave rise to the 29 T cell receptor beta chains below, sequenced in a study of blood T cell repertoires in COVID-19. Profiling relied on immunoSEQ multiplex PCR, and the TCRdb table lists in-frame clones only, not all of them. The sample includes 150,000 to 200,000 clones, around nine tenths of them seen just once. Sequences were obtained from peripheral blood. These receptors came from a middle-aged man with active or convalescent COVID-19.

The V call is TRBV18, the J call TRBJ1-4; D perhaps matches TRBD1 (5 bases). CDR1 KGHSH and CDR2 LQKENI come from the germline V gene. Trimming cost V 2 bases and J 11 bases, with 18 bases left between them. CDR3 length: 15 residues. The CDR3 reads CASSPTNQLDMKLFF. DNA of the CDR3: TGTGCCAGCTCACCAACTAACCAATTGGACATGAAACTGTTTTTT.

V is TRBV28 and J is TRBJ1-5; 7 bases line up with TRBD1. Per germline, CDR1 MDHEN and CDR2 SYDVKM. The CDR3 extends over 14 amino acids. V trimming: 7 bases; J trimming: 6 bases; junction bases outside the gene matches: 9. Here the CDR3 reads CASTTGTVFQPQHF. CDR3 in DNA: TGTGCCAGCACGACCGGGACAGTTTTTCAGCCCCAGCATTTT.

This clone showed up just once. V gene TRBV2 combines with J gene TRBJ1-1; D may be TRBD1 (6 bases). Deletions cut 6 bases from V and 5 bases from J, with 19 bases between. This CDR3 region has 15 residues. In germline, CDR1 is SNHLY, CDR2 FYNNEI. The CDR3 region is CASRHGLGGGTEAFF. Written as DNA, the CDR3 is TGTGCCAGCAGACACGGGCTAGGGGGGGGAACTGAAGCTTTCTTT.

V gene TRBV25-1 combines with J gene TRBJ1-2, with TRBD1 matching 7 bases. The CDR3 extends over 17 amino acids. Germline V gene lookup returns CDR1 MGHDK and CDR2 SYGVNS. Trimming cost V 10 bases and J 4 bases; bases outside gene matches: 21. The CDR3 DNA reads as TGTGCCACTAGAAGGGATTCCCCGGGACAGCCGTTCTATGGCTACACCTTC. Translated, it gives CATRRDSPGQPFYGYTF.

The chain recombines TRBV2 with TRBJ1-1; TRBD1 matches 8 bases. Germline-derived CDR1 and CDR2 are SNHLY and FYNNEI. The CDR3 loop spans 14 amino acids. V dropped 6 bases and J dropped 1; count of bases not matched to a gene: 4. The DNA of the CDR3 is TGTGCCAGCAGGAAGGGACAGGAGAACACTGAAGCTTTCTTT. Residues: CASRKGQENTEAFF.

This chain joins TRBV5-6 and TRBJ2-3; 13 bases align to TRBD2. The ends lost 5 bases at V and 7 bases at J; junction bases unmatched: 7. This CDR3 contains 15 residues. Germline values: CDR1 SGHDT, CDR2 YYEEEE. The CDR3 here is CASRSTSGGVYTQYF. For the CDR3, the DNA is TGTGCCAGCAGGTCCACTAGCGGGGGGGTCTATACGCAGTATTTT.

The chain couples TRBV9 to TRBJ2-5; D is perhaps TRBD2 (6 bases). V was pared by 3 bases and J by 1 base, with 10 bases between. This CDR3 is 14 amino acids long. Germline assignment: CDR1 SGDLS and CDR2 YYNGEE. CDR3 in DNA: TGTGCCAGCAGCGCGGACTACGCCCAAGAGACCCAGTACTTC. Encoded protein: CASSADYAQETQYF.

The V gene is TRBV12-5, the J gene TRBJ2-5; 8 positions agree with TRBD1. The CDR3 covers 14 residues. Germline assignment: CDR1 LGHNT and CDR2 FRNRAP. J gave up 5 bases and V 7 bases, and 9 bases lay outside the gene matches. CDR3 amino acids: CASAPTGVGETQYF. The CDR3 region has the DNA TGTGCTAGTGCCCCGACAGGGGTGGGGGAGACCCAGTACTTC.

V usage is TRBV30 and J usage is TRBJ1-2; the D gene is possibly TRBD1 (5 bases). The CDR3 contains 14 residues. Trimming left V 1 base short and J 4 bases short, with 13 bases between. Germline lookup yields CDR1 GTSNPN and CDR2 SVGIG (reference sequence). This CDR3 reads CAWSATGYFYGYTF. In DNA form, the CDR3 reads TGTGCCTGGAGTGCTACAGGATACTTCTATGGCTACACCTTC.

The rearrangement links TRBV20-1 to TRBJ2-5; D is possibly TRBD1 (6 bases). The V and J ends lost 6 bases and 3 bases respectively, with 8 bases between them. Germline assignment: CDR1 DFQATT and CDR2 SNEGSKA (reference sequence). The CDR3 is 11 amino acids. This CDR3 reads CSARTEETQYF. CDR3 coding DNA: TGCAGTGCGAGGACAGAAGAGACCCAGTACTTC.

The chain has TRBV28 and TRBJ2-7; 7 bases agree with TRBD1. Germline CDR1 is MDHEN and CDR2 is SYDVKM. The junction had 6 bases not matched to a gene; V was cut back by 4 bases and J by 3 bases. The CDR3 spans 14 residues. The CDR3: CASSSGQPHYEQYF. The DNA for the CDR3 is TGTGCCAGCAGTTCGGGACAGCCTCACTACGAGCAGTACTTC.

The chain carries TRBV2 and TRBJ1-5; no definite D call. The germline V gene has CDR1 SNHLY and CDR2 FYNNEI. The CDR3 runs to 13 residues. V was shortened by 5 bases and J by 5 bases, with 10 bases between the two germline ends. This CDR3 reads CASSPWSYQPQHF. The CDR3 DNA reads as TGTGCCAGCAGTCCTTGGAGTTATCAGCCCCAGCATTTT.

The chain recombines TRBV11-3 with TRBJ2-7; TRBD1 aligns across 7 bases. Germline assignment: CDR1 SGHNT and CDR2 YENEEA. With 5 bases clipped from V and 6 bases from J, the junction kept 7 bases outside the gene matches. CDR3 length: 13 amino acids. The CDR3 DNA sequence: TGTGCCAGCAGCCGGGACAGAACTAGCGAGCAGTACTTC. Translated, it gives CASSRDRTSEQYF.

The genes are TRBV11-2 and TRBJ1-2; maybe TRBD1 (5 bases). The CDR3 is 12 amino acids. The germline CDR1 and CDR2 sequences are SGHAT and FQNNGV. V was pared by 5 bases and J by 10 bases, with 14 bases between. The DNA of the CDR3 is TGTGCCAGCAGCACCGGGGCGGGAACCTACACCTTC. Protein sequence: CASSTGAGTYTF.

This sequence joins TRBV5-8 and TRBJ1-5; D unclear. The CDR3 runs to 16 residues. Between the trimmed V and J ends, which lost 0 bases and 3 bases, there was a span of 13 bases. CDR1 and CDR2 from the germline V gene are SGHTS and YDEGEE. The CDR3 protein is CASSLAGQRFNQPQHF. In nucleotides, the CDR3 is TGTGCCAGCAGCTTGGCCGGTCAGAGGTTCAATCAGCCCCAGCATTTT. Variable domain in full (rest from reference TRBV5-8 and TRBJ1-5): EAGVTQSPTHLIKTRGQQATLRCSPISGHTSVYWYQQALGLGLQFLLWYDEGEERNRGNFPPRFSGRQFPNYSSELNVNALELEDSALYLCASSLAGQRFNQPQHFGDGTRLSIL.

The V call is TRBV3-1 (or the pseudogene TRBV3-2), the J call TRBJ1-1; TRBD1 matches 12 bases. V shed 0 bases, J shed 10 bases, and the junction held 6 bases outside the gene matches. CDR3 size: 15 residues. Germline V CDR1 and CDR2: LGHDT, YNNKEL (reference sequence). The CDR3 protein is CASSQEWDRGLAAFF. CDR3 bases: TGTGCCAGCAGCCAAGAATGGGACAGGGGGCTAGCAGCTTTCTTT.

The chain employs TRBV7-9 and TRBJ2-5, with D possibly matching TRBD1 (6 bases). The V gene lost 3 bases and the J gene lost 5 bases, with 13 bases spanning the gap. Germline V gives CDR1 SEHNR, CDR2 FQNEAQ (reference sequence). This CDR3 has 14 amino acids. CDR3 loop: CASSFDRSSETQYF. The CDR3, as DNA: TGTGCCAGCAGCTTCGACAGGTCCTCGGAGACCCAGTACTTC.

The chain uses TRBV9 and TRBJ2-2; D gene uncertain. Germline loops: CDR1 SGDLS, CDR2 YYNGEE. V gave up 0 bases and J gave up 6 bases, with 9 bases separating them. CDR3 length: 14 amino acids. The CDR3 loop reads CASSVVSGSGELFF. CDR3 DNA: TGTGCCAGCAGCGTAGTCTCCGGTTCCGGGGAGCTGTTTTTT. The full variable domain, rest sourced from reference TRBV9 and TRBJ2-2, is DSGVTQTPKHLITATGQRVTLRCSPRSGDLSVYWYQQSLDQGLQFLIQYYNGEERAKGNILERFSAQQFPDLHSELNLSSLELGDSALYFCASSVVSGSGELFFGEGSRLTVL.

The chain employs TRBV10-3 and TRBJ1-5, with D unresolved. Germline V gene data show CDR1 as ENHRY and CDR2 as SYGVKD. Between the trimmed V and J ends, which lost 7 bases and 11 bases, there was a span of 9 bases. This CDR3 is built from 10 residues. The DNA of the CDR3 is TGTGCCATCACGGGAACGGCCCAGCATTTT. Protein sequence: CAITGTAQHF.

The chain couples TRBV7-3 to TRBJ2-1, with a tentative D call TRBD1 (6 bases). V gave up 5 bases and J gave up 5 bases, with 19 bases separating them. Germline CDR1 is SGHTA and CDR2 is FQGTGA. The CDR3 runs 16 residues. The CDR3 protein is CASSPPGQDFNNEQFF. CDR3 in DNA: TGTGCCAGCAGCCCCCCGGGACAAGATTTTAACAATGAGCAGTTCTTC.

The chain has TRBV19 and TRBJ1-5, with D perhaps TRBD1 (6 bases). The CDR3 is made up of 15 amino acids. V was clipped by 5 bases and J by 3 bases, with 14 bases between them. CDR1 and CDR2 (germline): LNHDA, SQIVND (reference sequence). The CDR3 is CASSPHQGHNQPQHF. In DNA, the CDR3 is TGTGCCAGTAGTCCACATCAGGGGCACAATCAGCCCCAGCATTTT.

This clone has only one observation. V usage is TRBV7-8 and J usage is TRBJ2-2; maybe TRBD2 (5 bases). With 2 bases removed from V and 6 bases from J, the gap between germline ends came to 10 bases. Per the germline V gene, CDR1 is SGHVS and CDR2 is FQNEAQ. The length of the CDR3 is 14 residues. The chain's CDR3 is CASSLRLAPGELFF. CDR3 DNA sequence: TGTGCCAGCAGCTTACGCCTAGCTCCCGGGGAGCTGTTTTTT.

The rearrangement joins TRBV9 to TRBJ2-1; a weak D match, TRBD2 (6 bases). V lost 0 bases and J 4 bases, leaving 11 bases between the germline ends. The CDR3 contains 15 residues. The V gene's germline CDR1 is SGDLS and CDR2 YYNGEE. CDR3 protein: CASSVDGGRYNEQFF. In nucleotides, the CDR3 is TGTGCCAGCAGCGTAGACGGGGGACGATACAATGAGCAGTTCTTC.

This chain joins TRBV7-3 and TRBJ2-3; D is possibly TRBD2 (6 bases). V was clipped by 4 bases and J by 0 bases, with 14 bases between them. CDR1 and CDR2 (germline): SGHTA, FQGTGA. The CDR3 is 16 residues long. In DNA form, the CDR3 reads TGTGCCAGCAGCTGGGGGGTTTCCTCTAGCACAGATACGCAGTATTTT. Its translation is CASSWGVSSSTDTQYF.

The V and J genes are TRBV4-1 and TRBJ2-7; 8 bases agree with TRBD1. The CDR3 extends over 14 amino acids. Germline-derived CDR1 and CDR2 are MGHRA and YSYEKL. V was pared by 0 bases and J by 5 bases, with 3 bases of the junction left unmatched. CDR3 protein: CASSQDRGRNEQYF. DNA for the CDR3: TGCGCCAGCAGCCAAGACAGGGGGCGGAACGAGCAGTACTTC.

The J gene is TRBJ1-3, the V gene TRBV7-9; D gene uncertain. Germline loops: CDR1 SEHNR, CDR2 FQNEAQ (reference sequence). CDR3 length: 13 amino acids. V lost 1 base and J 4 bases, leaving 5 bases between the germline ends. CDR3 in amino acids: CASSLVLGNTIYF. As DNA, the CDR3 is TGTGCCAGCAGCTTAGTTCTCGGAAACACCATATATTTT.

V usage is TRBV18 and J usage is TRBJ1-4; D possibly corresponds to TRBD1 (5 bases). Germline V gene sequence: CDR1 KGHSH, CDR2 LQKENI. The length of the CDR3 is 12 residues. With 1 base removed from V and 12 bases from J, the gap between germline ends came to 9 bases. The CDR3 bases are TGTGCCAGCTCACCACGGCGGGGGGAACTGTTTTTT. Amino acid sequence: CASSPRRGELFF. Full variable domain (outside the CDR3, taken from reference TRBV18 and TRBJ1-4): NAGVMQNPRHLVRRRGQEARLRCSPMKGHSHVYWYRQLPEEGLKFMVYLQKENIIDESGMPKERFSAEFPKEGPSILRIQQVVRGDSAAYFCASSPRRGELFFGSGTQLSVL.

The chain is built from TRBV30 and TRBJ1-2; 8 nucleotides line up with TRBD1. J was trimmed by 1 base and V by 2 bases; bases with no gene match: 3. The CDR3 length is 14 residues. In germline, CDR1 is GTSNPN, CDR2 SVGIG (reference sequence). Written as DNA, the CDR3 is TGTGCCTGGAGTAGGGACAGGATTAACTATGGCTACACCTTC. Protein: CAWSRDRINYGYTF.

The chain recombines TRBV7-9 with TRBJ1-6; D not resolved. The V end lost 5 bases, the J end lost 2 bases, and 16 bases lay between the germline ends. The CDR3 is 17 residues long. Germline CDR1 reads SEHNR; CDR2 reads FQNEAQ (reference sequence). CDR3 DNA: TGTGCCAGCAGCAGTACTAAGCTCGCCCCCTATAATTCACCCCTCCACTTT. It translates to CASSSTKLAPYNSPLHF.